The present entry profiles one T cell receptor (beta chain) with its context. Additional DNA sequences in this sample encode the identical CDR3. Germline V CDR1 and CDR2: GTSNPN, SVGIG (reference sequence). The CDR3 is 13 amino acids. V was clipped by 5 bases and J by 4 bases; unmatched bases: 2. The data were produced by immunoSEQ multiplex PCR, yet TCRdb's version contains in-frame clones alone and is incomplete. The sample has approximately 160,000 clones; around four fifths are singletons. This specimen comes from a study of blood T cell repertoires in COVID-19. This rearrangement joins TRBV30 to TRBJ1-5; the match to TRBD1 covers 10 bases. Sequences were obtained from PBMCs or T cells enriched from blood (not recorded which). The receptor comes from a woman aged 50 to 60 who had recovered from COVID-19. For the CDR3, the DNA is TGTGCCTGGGACAGGGGGCAGAATCAGCCCCAGCATTTT. This sequence encodes CAWDRGQNQPQHF.